A selection of T cell receptor beta chains follows, all from one sample in a study of a mutant IDH1 vaccine in newly diagnosed glioma. No antigen is known for these receptors. TCRdb's table, derived via immunoSEQ multiplex PCR, lists solely in-frame clones and lacks some. The data show 27,000 or so clones, 79% seen once. Sequenced material: PBMCs, taken from a glioma patient whose treatment included an IDH1 peptide vaccine. These TCRs come from a man aged 40-50 years with glioma. Some clones in this sample may be carry-over from other donors' samples. CDR3s include the opening cysteine and the closing phenylalanine or tryptophan. The order of the fields is J gene, V gene, clone size, CDR3 length, CDR3 protein. Clone size is stated in some rows and not others, as once, few, many or a class when expanded.

J gene: TRBJ2-7
V gene: TRBV10-3
clone size: -
CDR3 length: 12
CDR3 protein: CAISAGDYEQYF

J gene: TRBJ2-7
V gene: TRBV19
clone size: -
CDR3 length: 13
CDR3 protein: CASSREGIHEQYF

J gene: TRBJ1-4
V gene: TRBV9
clone size: -
CDR3 length: 14
CDR3 protein: CASSVRGSNEKLFF

J gene: TRBJ2-1
V gene: TRBV19
clone size: -
CDR3 length: 15
CDR3 protein: CASSLWHRADNEQFF

J gene: TRBJ2-2
V gene: TRBV5-1
clone size: -
CDR3 length: 17
CDR3 protein: CASSLLSGGGGTGELFF

J gene: TRBJ2-7
V gene: TRBV5-1
clone size: -
CDR3 length: 16
CDR3 protein: CASSLGAGGRTYEQYF

J gene: TRBJ2-2
V gene: TRBV6-6
clone size: -
CDR3 length: 13
CDR3 protein: CASRPRRTGELFF

J gene: TRBJ1-5
V gene: TRBV7-2
clone size: few
CDR3 length: 14
CDR3 protein: CASSSRQGLQPQHF

J gene: TRBJ1-6
V gene: TRBV11-2
clone size: -
CDR3 length: 14
CDR3 protein: CASSSDLRNSPLHF

J gene: TRBJ1-4
V gene: TRBV7-2
clone size: once
CDR3 length: 14
CDR3 protein: CASSLGPNNEKLFF

J gene: TRBJ1-6
V gene: TRBV6-1
clone size: -
CDR3 length: 11
CDR3 protein: CASSEGSPLHF

J gene: TRBJ2-1
V gene: TRBV10-3
clone size: -
CDR3 length: 14
CDR3 protein: CAISERGGANEQFF

J gene: TRBJ2-2
V gene: TRBV9
clone size: -
CDR3 length: 14
CDR3 protein: CASSVDRVTGELFF

J gene: TRBJ2-3
V gene: TRBV6-5
clone size: once
CDR3 length: 16
CDR3 protein: CASSYFGGGPTDTQYF

J gene: TRBJ2-5
V gene: TRBV11-2
clone size: once
CDR3 length: 12
CDR3 protein: CASSRQQETQYF

J gene: TRBJ1-2
V gene: TRBV2
clone size: -
CDR3 length: 13
CDR3 protein: CASSVTGSYGYTF

J gene: TRBJ2-6
V gene: TRBV2
clone size: -
CDR3 length: 17
CDR3 protein: CASSVFQIFSGANVLTF

J gene: TRBJ2-2
V gene: TRBV11-3
clone size: -
CDR3 length: 13
CDR3 protein: CASGRTNTGELFF

J gene: TRBJ1-1
V gene: TRBV6-9
clone size: few
CDR3 length: 17
CDR3 protein: CASSYRAHPRQNTEAFF

J gene: TRBJ2-3
V gene: TRBV15
clone size: -
CDR3 length: 16
CDR3 protein: CATSRFGGELIDTQYF

J gene: TRBJ1-2
V gene: TRBV19
clone size: -
CDR3 length: 14
CDR3 protein: CASSSVQGNYGYTF

J gene: TRBJ2-7
V gene: TRBV19
clone size: -
CDR3 length: 12
CDR3 protein: CASSSGAYEQYF